This note documents a single T cell receptor (beta chain) sequence. TCRdb's copy holds only in-frame clones and misses some; the assay was immunoSEQ multiplex PCR. The data show 100,000 to 150,000 clones, over 75% seen once. CDR1 is KGHSH, CDR2 LQKENI, per germline. Deletions cut 0 bases from V and 0 bases from J, with 4 bases between. The CDR3 has 14 residues. These data originate in a study of blood T cell repertoires in COVID-19. Whole-study context: From the United States, Italy and Spain came samples of acute and convalescent COVID-19.

The sequencing sample was made of peripheral blood. This chain links TRBV18 with TRBJ2-3; no clear D. This TCR came from a man aged 45 to 65 with acute or convalescent COVID-19. The CDR3 sequence: CASSPPLSTDTQYF. CDR3 DNA sequence: TGTGCCAGCTCACCACCCCTGAGCACAGATACGCAGTATTTT.